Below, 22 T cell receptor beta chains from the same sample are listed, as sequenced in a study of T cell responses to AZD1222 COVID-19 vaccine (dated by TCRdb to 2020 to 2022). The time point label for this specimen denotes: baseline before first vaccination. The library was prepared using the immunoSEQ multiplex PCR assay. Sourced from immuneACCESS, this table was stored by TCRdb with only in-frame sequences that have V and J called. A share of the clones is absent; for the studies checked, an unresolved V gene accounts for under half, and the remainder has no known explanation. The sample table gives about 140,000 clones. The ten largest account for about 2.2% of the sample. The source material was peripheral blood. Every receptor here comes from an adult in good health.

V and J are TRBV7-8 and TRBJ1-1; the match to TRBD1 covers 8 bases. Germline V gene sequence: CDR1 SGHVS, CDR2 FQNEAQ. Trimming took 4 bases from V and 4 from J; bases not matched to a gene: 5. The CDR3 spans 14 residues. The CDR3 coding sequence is TGTGCCAGCAGCTCGCGACAGGGGAGCACTGAAGCTTTCTTT. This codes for CASSSRQGSTEAFF.

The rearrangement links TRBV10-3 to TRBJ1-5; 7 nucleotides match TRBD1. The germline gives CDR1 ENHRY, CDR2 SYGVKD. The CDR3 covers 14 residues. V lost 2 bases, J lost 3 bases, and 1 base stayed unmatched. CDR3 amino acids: CAISETGDNQPQHF. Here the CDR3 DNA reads TGTGCCATCAGTGAGACAGGGGACAATCAGCCCCAGCATTTT.

CDR3 in DNA: TGTGCCAGCAGTTCGGGACTCCCAGATACGCAGTATTTT. It specifies CASSSGLPDTQYF. The rearrangement links TRBV28 to TRBJ2-3, with D possibly being TRBD2 (6 bases). V was clipped by 4 bases and J by 4 bases, with 9 bases between them. From germline, CDR1 is MDHEN and CDR2 SYDVKM. CDR3 length: 13 residues.

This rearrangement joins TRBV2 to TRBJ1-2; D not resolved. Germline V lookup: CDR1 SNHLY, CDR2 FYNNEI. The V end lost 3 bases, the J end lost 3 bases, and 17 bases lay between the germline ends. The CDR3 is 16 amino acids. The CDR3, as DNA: TGTGCCAGCAGTGATTGGACCCCGGCGACTGACTATGGCTACACCTTC. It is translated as CASSDWTPATDYGYTF. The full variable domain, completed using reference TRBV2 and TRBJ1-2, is EPEVTQTPSHQVTQMGQEVILRCVPISNHLYFYWYRQILGQKVEFLVSFYNNEISEKSEIFDDQFSVERPDGSNFTLKIRSTKLEDSAMYFCASSDWTPATDYGYTFGSGTRLTVV.

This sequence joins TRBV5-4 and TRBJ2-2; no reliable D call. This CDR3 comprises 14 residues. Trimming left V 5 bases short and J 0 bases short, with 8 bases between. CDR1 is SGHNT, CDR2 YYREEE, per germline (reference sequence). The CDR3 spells CASRAEANTGELFF. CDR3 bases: TGTGCCAGCAGGGCCGAGGCGAACACCGGGGAGCTGTTTTTT. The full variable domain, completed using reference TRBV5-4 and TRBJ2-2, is ETGVTQSPTHLIKTRGQQVTLRCSSQSGHNTVSWYQQALGQGPQFIFQYYREEENGRGNFPPRFSGLQFPNYSSELNVNALELDDSALYLCASRAEANTGELFFGEGSRLTVL.

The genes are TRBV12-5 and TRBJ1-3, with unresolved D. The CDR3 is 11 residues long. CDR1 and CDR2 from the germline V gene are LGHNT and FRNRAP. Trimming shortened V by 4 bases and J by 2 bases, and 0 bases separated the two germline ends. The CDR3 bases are TGTGCTAGTGGTTCTGGAAACACCATATATTTT. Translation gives CASGSGNTIYF.

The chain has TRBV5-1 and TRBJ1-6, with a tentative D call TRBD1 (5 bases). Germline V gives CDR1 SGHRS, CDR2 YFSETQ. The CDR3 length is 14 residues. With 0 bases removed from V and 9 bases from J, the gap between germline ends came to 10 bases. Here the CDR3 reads CASSLAGAPSPLHF. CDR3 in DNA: TGCGCCAGCAGCTTGGCCGGGGCTCCTTCACCCCTCCACTTT.

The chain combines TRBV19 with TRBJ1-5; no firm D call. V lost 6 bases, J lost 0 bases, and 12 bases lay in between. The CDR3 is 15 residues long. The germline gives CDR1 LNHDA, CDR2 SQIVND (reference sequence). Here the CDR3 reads CASRTHDSSNQPQHF. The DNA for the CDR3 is TGTGCCAGTAGGACACATGATTCTAGCAATCAGCCCCAGCATTTT. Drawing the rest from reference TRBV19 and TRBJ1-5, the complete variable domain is DGGITQSPKYLFRKEGQNVTLSCEQNLNHDAMYWYRQDPGQGLRLIYYSQIVNDFQKGDIAEGYSVSREKKESFPLTVTSAQKNPTAFYLCASRTHDSSNQPQHFGDGTRLSIL.

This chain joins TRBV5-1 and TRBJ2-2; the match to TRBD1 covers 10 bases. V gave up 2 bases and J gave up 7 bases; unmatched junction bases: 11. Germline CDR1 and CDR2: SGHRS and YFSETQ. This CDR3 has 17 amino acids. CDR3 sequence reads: CASSFNRDRGDGGELFF. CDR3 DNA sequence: TGCGCCAGCAGCTTTAACCGGGACAGGGGAGATGGCGGGGAGCTGTTTTTT.

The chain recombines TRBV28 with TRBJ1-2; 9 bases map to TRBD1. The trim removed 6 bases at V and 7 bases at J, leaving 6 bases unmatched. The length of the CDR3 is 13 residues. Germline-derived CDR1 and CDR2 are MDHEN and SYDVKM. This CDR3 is CASSQQGALGYTF. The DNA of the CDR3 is TGTGCCAGCAGCCAACAGGGGGCTCTTGGCTACACCTTC.

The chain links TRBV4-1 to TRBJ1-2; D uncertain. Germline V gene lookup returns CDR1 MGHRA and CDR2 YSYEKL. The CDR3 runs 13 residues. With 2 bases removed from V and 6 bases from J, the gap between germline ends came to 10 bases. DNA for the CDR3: TGCGCCAGCAGCCAATTCTCTGGGGATGGCTACACCTTC. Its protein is CASSQFSGDGYTF.

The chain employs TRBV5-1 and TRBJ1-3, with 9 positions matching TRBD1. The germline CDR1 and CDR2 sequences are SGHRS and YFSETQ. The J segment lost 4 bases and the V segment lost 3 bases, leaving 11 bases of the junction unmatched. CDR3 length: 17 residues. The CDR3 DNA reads TGCGCCAGCAGCTCCGGGACAGGGACCGCGGGCGGAAACACCATATATTTT. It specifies CASSSGTGTAGGNTIYF.

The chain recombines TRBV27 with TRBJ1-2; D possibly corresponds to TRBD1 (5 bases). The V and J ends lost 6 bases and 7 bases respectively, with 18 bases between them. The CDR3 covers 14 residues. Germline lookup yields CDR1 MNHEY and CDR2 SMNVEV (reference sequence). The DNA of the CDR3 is TGTGCCAGCAGGCTAGAGGGACTTGGGGGTGGCTACACCTTC. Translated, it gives CASRLEGLGGGYTF.

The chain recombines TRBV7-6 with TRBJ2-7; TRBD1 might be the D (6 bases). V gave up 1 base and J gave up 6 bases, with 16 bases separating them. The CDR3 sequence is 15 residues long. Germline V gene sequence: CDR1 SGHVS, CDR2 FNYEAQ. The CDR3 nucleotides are TGTGCCAGCAGCTTAGTATTGGACAGCCTTGGCGAGCAGTACTTC. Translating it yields CASSLVLDSLGEQYF.

The CDR3 bases are TGTGCCAGCAGCTTAGAGGTGGGGACCGGGGAGCTGTTTTTT. Protein sequence: CASSLEVGTGELFF. The V call is TRBV7-2, the J call TRBJ2-2; D is undetermined. CDR3 length: 14 residues. Germline V gene data show CDR1 as SGHTA and CDR2 as FQGNSA. The germline V and J ends were trimmed by 1 base and 5 bases, with 8 bases remaining between them.

The CDR3 is CASSKQEVLAKNIQYF. CDR3 sequence (DNA): TGTGCCAGCAGTAAACAGGAGGTACTAGCCAAAAACATTCAGTACTTC. The chain uses TRBV5-5 and TRBJ2-4; possibly TRBD1 or TRBD2 for D (5 bases each). Germline V gene lookup returns CDR1 SGHKS and CDR2 YYEKEE (reference sequence). The CDR3 runs to 16 residues. Between the trimmed V and J ends, which lost 5 bases and 0 bases, there was a span of 15 bases.

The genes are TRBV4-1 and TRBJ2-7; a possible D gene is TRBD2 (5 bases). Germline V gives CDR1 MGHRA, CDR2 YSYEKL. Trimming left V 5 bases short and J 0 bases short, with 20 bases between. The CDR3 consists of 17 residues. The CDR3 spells CASSTRWDATASYEQYF. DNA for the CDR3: TGCGCCAGCAGCACTAGGTGGGATGCAACTGCCTCCTACGAGCAGTACTTC.

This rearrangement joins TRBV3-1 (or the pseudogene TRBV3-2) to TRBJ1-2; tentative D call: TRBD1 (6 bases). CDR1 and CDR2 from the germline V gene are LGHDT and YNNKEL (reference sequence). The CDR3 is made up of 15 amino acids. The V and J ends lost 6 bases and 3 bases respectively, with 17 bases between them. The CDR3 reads CASRPAGASHYGYTF. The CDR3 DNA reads TGTGCCAGCAGGCCTGCGGGGGCGTCTCACTATGGCTACACCTTC.

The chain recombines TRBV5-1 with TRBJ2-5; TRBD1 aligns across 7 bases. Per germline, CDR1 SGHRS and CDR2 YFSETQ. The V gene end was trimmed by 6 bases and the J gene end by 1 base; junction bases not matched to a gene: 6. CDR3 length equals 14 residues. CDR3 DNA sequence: TGCGCCAGCACCCCGGACAGGATCCAAGAGACCCAGTACTTC. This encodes CASTPDRIQETQYF.

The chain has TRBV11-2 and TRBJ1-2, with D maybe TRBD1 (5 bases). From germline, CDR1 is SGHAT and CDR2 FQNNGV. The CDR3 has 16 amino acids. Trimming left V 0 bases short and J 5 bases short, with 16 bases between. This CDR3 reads CASSLDQWGVIYGYTF. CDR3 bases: TGTGCCAGCAGCTTAGATCAATGGGGGGTGATTTATGGCTACACCTTC.

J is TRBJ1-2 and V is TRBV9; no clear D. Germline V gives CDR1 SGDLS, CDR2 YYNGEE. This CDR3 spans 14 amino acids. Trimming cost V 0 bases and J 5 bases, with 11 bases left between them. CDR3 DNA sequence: TGTGCCAGCAGCGTAGGGGATCCAGGTTATGGCTACACCTTC. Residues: CASSVGDPGYGYTF.

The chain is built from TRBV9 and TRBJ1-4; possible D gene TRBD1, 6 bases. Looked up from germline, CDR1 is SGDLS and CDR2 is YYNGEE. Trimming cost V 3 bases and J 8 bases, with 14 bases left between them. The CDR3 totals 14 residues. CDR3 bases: TGTGCCAGCAGCGCACAGGGACGGGAGGAAAAACTGTTTTTT. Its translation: CASSAQGREEKLFF.